This T cell receptor (beta chain) was profiled in a study of CD8 T cells in ankylosing spondylitis. The study, taken as a whole, reports: Disease-linked clones proved CD8+ and comparatively uncommon in peripheral blood. Matched ankylosing spondylitis synovial fluid reportedly showed significant enrichment of disease-linked clones. Made up of eight or nine highly homologous variants, a TCR beta motif appeared characteristic of ankylosing spondylitis blood.

The CDR3 is made up of 15 amino acids. Germline V lookup: CDR1 MNHNS, CDR2 SASEGT. Losses at the gene ends were 9 bases for V and 2 bases for J; bases not matched to a gene: 9. Generation of TCR beta libraries employed quantitative 5'-RACE incorporating molecular barcodes. TCRdb independently ran MiXCR on the 5' RACE reads; one entry per CDR3 protein. In the table there are 650,000 to 800,000 distinct CDR3 sequences, roughly 19% of which are singletons. Comment on this clonotype: The antigen is undetermined.

V usage is TRBV6-1 and J usage is TRBJ2-2, with 7 bases fitting TRBD1. Specimen: blood, either unsorted or a sorted T cell fraction (not recorded which). The sequence was obtained from a male donor with ankylosing spondylitis. The CDR3 is CASHPGQINTGELFF. The DNA of the CDR3 is TGTGCCAGTCATCCGGGACAGATTAACACCGGGGAGCTGTTTTTT.